This TCR beta chain was retrieved from a study of blood T cell repertoires in COVID-19. About the research overall: T cells, B-cell-depleted T cells, or PBMCs supplied cDNA or gDNA.

Profiling relied on immunoSEQ multiplex PCR, and the TCRdb table lists in-frame clones only, not all of them. The profile shows 45,000 or so clones, around 82% of them singletons. The germline V gene has CDR1 SGHKS and CDR2 YYEKEE (reference sequence). V lost 0 bases, J lost 8 bases, and 11 bases lay in between. The CDR3 spans 13 residues. This sequence joins TRBV5-5 and TRBJ1-2, with D unclear. Sequenced: peripheral blood. The source is a woman in her seventies with acute or convalescent COVID-19. The chain's CDR3 is CASSLEGSGGYTF. In nucleotides, the CDR3 is TGTGCCAGCAGCTTGGAAGGCAGCGGAGGCTACACCTTC.